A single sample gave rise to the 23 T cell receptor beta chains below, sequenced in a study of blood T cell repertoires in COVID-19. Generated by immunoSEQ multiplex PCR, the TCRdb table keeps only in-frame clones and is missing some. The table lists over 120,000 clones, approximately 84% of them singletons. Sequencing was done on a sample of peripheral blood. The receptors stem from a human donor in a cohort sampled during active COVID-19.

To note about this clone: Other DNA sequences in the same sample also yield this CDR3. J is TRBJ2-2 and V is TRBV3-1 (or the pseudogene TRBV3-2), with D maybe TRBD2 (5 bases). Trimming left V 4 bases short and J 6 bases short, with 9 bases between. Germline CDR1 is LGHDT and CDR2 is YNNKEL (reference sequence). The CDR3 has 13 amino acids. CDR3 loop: CASSRVGAGELFF. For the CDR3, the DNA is TGTGCCAGCAGCCGAGTCGGGGCCGGGGAGCTGTTTTTT.

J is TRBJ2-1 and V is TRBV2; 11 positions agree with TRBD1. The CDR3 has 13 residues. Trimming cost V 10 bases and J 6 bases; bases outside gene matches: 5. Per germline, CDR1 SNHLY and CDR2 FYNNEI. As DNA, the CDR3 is TGTGCCACCACCGGGACAGGGGGCAATGAGCAGTTCTTC. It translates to CATTGTGGNEQFF. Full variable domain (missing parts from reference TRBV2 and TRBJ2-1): EPEVTQTPSHQVTQMGQEVILRCVPISNHLYFYWYRQILGQKVEFLVSFYNNEISEKSEIFDDQFSVERPDGSNFTLKIRSTKLEDSAMYFCATTGTGGNEQFFGPGTRLTVL.

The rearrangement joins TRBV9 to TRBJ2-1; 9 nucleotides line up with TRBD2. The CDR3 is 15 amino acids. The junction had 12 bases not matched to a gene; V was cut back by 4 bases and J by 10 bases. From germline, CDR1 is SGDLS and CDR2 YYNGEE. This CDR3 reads CASSPWASGVREQFF. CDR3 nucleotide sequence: TGTGCCAGCAGCCCGTGGGCTAGCGGGGTGAGGGAGCAGTTCTTC. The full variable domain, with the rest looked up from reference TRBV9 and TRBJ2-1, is DSGVTQTPKHLITATGQRVTLRCSPRSGDLSVYWYQQSLDQGLQFLIQYYNGEERAKGNILERFSAQQFPDLHSELNLSSLELGDSALYFCASSPWASGVREQFFGPGTRLTVL.

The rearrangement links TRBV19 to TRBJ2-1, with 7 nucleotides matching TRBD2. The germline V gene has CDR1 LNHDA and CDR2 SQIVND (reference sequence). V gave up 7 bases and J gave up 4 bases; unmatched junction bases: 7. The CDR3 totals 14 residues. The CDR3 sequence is CASNRGSRYNEQFF. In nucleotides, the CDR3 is TGTGCCAGTAACCGCGGGAGTAGATACAATGAGCAGTTCTTC.

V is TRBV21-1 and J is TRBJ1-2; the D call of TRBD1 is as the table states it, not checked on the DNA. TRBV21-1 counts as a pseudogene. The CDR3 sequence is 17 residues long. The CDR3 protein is CASSKGTIPQASYGYTF. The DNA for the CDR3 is TGTGCCAGCAGCAAAGGGACGATCCCACAGGCCTCCTATGGCTACACCTTC.

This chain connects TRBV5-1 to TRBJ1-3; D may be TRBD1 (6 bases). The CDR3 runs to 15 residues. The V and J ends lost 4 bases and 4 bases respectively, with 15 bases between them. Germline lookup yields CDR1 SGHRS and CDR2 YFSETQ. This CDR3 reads CASSMTTGPGNTIYF. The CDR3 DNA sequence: TGCGCCAGCAGCATGACGACAGGTCCGGGAAACACCATATATTTT.

CDR3 sequence (DNA): TGCGCCAGCAGCTTGGATGTGCGTCTCTCTGGAAACACCATATATTTT. Its protein product is CASSLDVRLSGNTIYF. This rearrangement joins TRBV5-1 to TRBJ1-3; D gene uncertain. V lost 0 bases, J lost 0 bases, and 10 bases lay in between. In germline, CDR1 is SGHRS, CDR2 YFSETQ. This CDR3 is 16 amino acids long.

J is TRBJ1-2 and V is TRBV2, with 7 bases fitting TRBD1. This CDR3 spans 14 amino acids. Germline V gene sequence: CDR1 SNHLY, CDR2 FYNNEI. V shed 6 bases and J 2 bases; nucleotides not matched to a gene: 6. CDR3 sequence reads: CASSGQVANYGYTF. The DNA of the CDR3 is TGTGCCAGCAGCGGACAGGTCGCCAACTATGGCTACACCTTC.

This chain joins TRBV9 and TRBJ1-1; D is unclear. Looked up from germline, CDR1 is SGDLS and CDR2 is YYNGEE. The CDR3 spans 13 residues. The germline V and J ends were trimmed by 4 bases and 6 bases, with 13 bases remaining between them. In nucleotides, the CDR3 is TGTGCCAGCAGCTTCCGGGGAGGACCTGAAGCTTTCTTT. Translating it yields CASSFRGGPEAFF.

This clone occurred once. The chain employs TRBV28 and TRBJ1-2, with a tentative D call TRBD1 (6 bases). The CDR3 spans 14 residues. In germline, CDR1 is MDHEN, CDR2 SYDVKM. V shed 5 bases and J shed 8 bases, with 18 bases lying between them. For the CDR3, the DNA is TGTGCCAGCAGTGAACAGGGAGGGTTGTGGGGCTACACCTTC. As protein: CASSEQGGLWGYTF.

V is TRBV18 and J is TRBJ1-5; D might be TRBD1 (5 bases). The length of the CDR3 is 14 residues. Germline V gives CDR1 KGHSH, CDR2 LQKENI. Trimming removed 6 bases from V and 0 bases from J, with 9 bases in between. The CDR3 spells CASSAGDSNQPQHF. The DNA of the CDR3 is TGTGCCAGCTCGGCGGGGGATAGCAATCAGCCCCAGCATTTT.

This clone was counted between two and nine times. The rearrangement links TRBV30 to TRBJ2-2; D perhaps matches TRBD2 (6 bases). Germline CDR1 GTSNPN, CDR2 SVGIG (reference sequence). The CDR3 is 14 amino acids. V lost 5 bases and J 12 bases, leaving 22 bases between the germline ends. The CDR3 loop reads CAWGLARAGLKLFF. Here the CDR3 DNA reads TGTGCCTGGGGTCTTGCGAGGGCGGGACTCAAGCTGTTTTTT.

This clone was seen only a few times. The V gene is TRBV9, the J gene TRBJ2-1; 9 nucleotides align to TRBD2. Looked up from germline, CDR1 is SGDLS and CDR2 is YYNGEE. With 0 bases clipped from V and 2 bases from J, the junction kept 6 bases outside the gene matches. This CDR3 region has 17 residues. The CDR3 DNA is TGTGCCAGCAGCGTAGCTCCGGGACTAGCTACCTACAATGAGCAGTTCTTC. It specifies CASSVAPGLATYNEQFF.

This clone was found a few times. In DNA, the CDR3 is TGTGCCAGCAGCTACGGGCAGGGTACTTCCTACGAGCAGTACTTC. It translates to CASSYGQGTSYEQYF. The chain uses TRBV4-2 and TRBJ2-7; D might be TRBD1 (5 bases). V was cut by 5 bases and J by 1 base, with 15 bases left in between. Per germline, CDR1 LGHNA and CDR2 YNFKEQ. The CDR3 is made up of 15 amino acids.

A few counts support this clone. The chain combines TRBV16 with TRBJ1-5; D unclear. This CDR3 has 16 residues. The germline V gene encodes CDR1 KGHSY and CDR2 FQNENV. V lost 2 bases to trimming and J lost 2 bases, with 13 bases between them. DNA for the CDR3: TGTGCCAGCAGCCAAAGTATCAGCGGTGGCAATCAGCCCCAGCATTTT. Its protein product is CASSQSISGGNQPQHF.

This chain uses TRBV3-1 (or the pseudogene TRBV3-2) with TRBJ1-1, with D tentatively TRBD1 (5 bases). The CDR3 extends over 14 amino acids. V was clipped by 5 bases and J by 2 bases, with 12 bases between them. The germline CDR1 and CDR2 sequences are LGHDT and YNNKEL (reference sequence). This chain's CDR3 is CASSGTGLNTEAFF. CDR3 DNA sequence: TGTGCCAGCAGCGGAACAGGACTAAACACTGAAGCTTTCTTT.

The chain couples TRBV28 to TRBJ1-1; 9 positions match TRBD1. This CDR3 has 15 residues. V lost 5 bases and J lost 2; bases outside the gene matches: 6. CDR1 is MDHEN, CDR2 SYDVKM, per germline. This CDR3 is CASSPGQGFNTEAFF. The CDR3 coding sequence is TGTGCCAGCAGTCCGGGACAGGGATTCAACACTGAAGCTTTCTTT. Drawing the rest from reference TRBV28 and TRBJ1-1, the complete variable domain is DVKVTQSSRYLVKRTGEKVFLECVQDMDHENMFWYRQDPGLGLRLIYFSYDVKMKEKGDIPEGYSVSREKKERFSLILESASTNQTSMYLCASSPGQGFNTEAFFGQGTRLTVV.

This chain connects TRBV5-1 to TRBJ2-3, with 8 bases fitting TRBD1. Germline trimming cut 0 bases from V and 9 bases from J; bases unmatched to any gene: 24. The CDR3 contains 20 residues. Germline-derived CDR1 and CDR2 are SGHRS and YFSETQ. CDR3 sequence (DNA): TGCGCCAGCAGCTTGGTGGGAGTGACAGGGGAAGTTGGCAGGCAGGGGACGCAGTATTTT. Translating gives CASSLVGVTGEVGRQGTQYF.

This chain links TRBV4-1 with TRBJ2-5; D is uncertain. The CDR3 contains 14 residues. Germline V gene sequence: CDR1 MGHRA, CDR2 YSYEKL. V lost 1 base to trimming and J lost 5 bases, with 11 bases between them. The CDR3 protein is CASSQGERVETQYF. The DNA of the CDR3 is TGCGCCAGCAGCCAAGGCGAACGTGTGGAGACCCAGTACTTC.

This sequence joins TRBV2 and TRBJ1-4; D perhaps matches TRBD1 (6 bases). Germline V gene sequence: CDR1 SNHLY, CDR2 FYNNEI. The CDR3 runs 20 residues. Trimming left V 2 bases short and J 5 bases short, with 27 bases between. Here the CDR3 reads CASSEIRGAALRVENEKLFF. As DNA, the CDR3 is TGTGCCAGCAGTGAAATCCGGGGGGCGGCCCTAAGGGTTGAAAATGAAAAACTGTTTTTT.

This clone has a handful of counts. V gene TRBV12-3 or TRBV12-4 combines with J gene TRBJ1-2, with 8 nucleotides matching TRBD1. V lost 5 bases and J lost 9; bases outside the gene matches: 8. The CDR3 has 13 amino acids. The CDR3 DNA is TGTGCCAGCAGTAGGACAGGGAGCGAGAGCTACACCTTC. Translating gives CASSRTGSESYTF.

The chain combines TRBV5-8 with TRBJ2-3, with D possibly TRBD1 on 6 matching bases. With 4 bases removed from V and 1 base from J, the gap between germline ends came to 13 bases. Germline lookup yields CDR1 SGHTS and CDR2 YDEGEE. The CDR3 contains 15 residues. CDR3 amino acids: CASSPQGSGTDTQYF. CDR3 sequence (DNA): TGTGCCAGCAGCCCTCAGGGGTCGGGCACAGATACGCAGTATTTT.

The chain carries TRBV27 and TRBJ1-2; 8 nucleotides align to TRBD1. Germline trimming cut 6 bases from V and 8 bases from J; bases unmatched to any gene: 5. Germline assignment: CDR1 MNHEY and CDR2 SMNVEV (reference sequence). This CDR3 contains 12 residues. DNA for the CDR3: TGTGCCAGCAGACAAACAGGGGGGGGCTACACCTTC. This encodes CASRQTGGGYTF.